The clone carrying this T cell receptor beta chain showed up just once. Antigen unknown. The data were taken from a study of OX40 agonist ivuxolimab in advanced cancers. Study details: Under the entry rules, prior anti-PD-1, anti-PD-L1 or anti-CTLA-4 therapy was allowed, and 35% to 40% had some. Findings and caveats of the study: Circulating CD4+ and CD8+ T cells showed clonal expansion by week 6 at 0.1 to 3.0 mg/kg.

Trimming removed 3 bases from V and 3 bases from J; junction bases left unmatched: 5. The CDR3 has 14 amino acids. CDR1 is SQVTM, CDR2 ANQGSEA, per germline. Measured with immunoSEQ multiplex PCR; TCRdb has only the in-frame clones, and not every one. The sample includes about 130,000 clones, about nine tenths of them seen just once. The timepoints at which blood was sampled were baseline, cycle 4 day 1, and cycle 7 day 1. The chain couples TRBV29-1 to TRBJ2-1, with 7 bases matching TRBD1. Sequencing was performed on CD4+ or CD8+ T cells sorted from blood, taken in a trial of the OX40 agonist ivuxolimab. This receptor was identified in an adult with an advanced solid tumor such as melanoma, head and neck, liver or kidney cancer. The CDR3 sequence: CSVDRDRDYNEQFF. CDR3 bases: TGCAGCGTTGACCGGGACAGAGACTACAATGAGCAGTTCTTC.